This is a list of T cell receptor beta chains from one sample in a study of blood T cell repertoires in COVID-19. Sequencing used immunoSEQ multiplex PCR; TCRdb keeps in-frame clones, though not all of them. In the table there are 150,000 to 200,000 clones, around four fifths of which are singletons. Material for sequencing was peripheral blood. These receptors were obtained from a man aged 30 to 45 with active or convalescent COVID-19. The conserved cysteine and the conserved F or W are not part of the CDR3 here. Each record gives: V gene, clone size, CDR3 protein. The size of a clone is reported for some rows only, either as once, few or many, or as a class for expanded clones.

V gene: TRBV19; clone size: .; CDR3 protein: ASSMSRTGARQPQH
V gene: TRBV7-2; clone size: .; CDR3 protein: ASSLGSGIQY
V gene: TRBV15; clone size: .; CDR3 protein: ATSRAGGGEAF
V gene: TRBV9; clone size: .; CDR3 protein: ASSGQGYGYT
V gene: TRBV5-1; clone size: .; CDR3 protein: ASSLEGISGANVLT
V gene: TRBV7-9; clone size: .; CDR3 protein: ASSPLDRGSWTEAF
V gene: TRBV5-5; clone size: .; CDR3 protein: ASSFFGQGNQPQH
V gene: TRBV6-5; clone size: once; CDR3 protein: ASSYNEEQPQH
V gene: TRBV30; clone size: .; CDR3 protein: AWSVRGLNEQF
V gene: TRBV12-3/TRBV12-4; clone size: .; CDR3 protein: ASSLNSNSPLH
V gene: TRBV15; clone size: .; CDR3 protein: ATSRKGTGGISGANVLT
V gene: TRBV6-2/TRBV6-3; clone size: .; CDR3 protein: ASSYAGYTGELF
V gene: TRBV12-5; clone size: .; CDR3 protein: ASGTPGDRNTEAF
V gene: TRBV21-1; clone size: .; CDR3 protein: ASSNLTRSLLEY
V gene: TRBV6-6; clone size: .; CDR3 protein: ASSREGLRGPYSGNTIY
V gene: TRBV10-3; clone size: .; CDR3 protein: AISLAGGSTDTQY
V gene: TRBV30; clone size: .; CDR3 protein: AWSHGMNQPQH
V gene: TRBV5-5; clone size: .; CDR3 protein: ASSTGQVTEQF
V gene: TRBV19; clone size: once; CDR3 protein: ASSIGRGLGETQY
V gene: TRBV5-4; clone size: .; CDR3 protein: ASSLKAGLNTEAF